The TCR beta chain described here comes from a study of control samples from healthy donors and cancer patients (dated by TCRdb to 2019 to 2021). Inclusive of the bounding cysteine and phenylalanine, the CDR3 is 13 residues long. Only the CDR3 part of the read is kept: 39 bases, read in frame from the first base. CDR1 and CDR2, per the germline V gene, are KGHSH and LQKENI. V lost 2 bases and J lost 3 bases; the stretch between them is 5 bases long. This clone showed up just once. Its antigen specificity is not known. One base away there is no much larger clone; base qualities are not given. The sample holds other DNA sequences that translate to the same CDR3. The library was prepared using the immunoSEQ multiplex PCR assay. In TCRdb, the immuneACCESS table is reduced to in-frame sequences with V and J assigned. These tables do not hold every clone; where another copy was compared, an unresolved V gene accounts for under half, and the others remain unexplained. This sample comprises fewer than 100,000 clones, around 80% of them detected only once. Clones ranked in the top ten supply over 7.5% of the sample.

The material sequenced was blood. The chain links TRBV18 with TRBJ1-3; there is no confident call for the D gene. This TCR derives from a woman in her sixties in good health. The CDR3 region: CASSPGSGNTIYF. The sequenced DNA is TGTGCCAGCTCACCAGGGAGTGGAAACACCATATATTTT. Where the CDR3 stops, the reference TRBV18 and TRBJ1-3 genes take over; the full variable domain is NAGVMQNPRHLVRRRGQEARLRCSPMKGHSHVYWYRQLPEEGLKFMVYLQKENIIDESGMPKERFSAEFPKEGPSILRIQQVVRGDSAAYFCASSPGSGNTIYFGEGSWLTVV.